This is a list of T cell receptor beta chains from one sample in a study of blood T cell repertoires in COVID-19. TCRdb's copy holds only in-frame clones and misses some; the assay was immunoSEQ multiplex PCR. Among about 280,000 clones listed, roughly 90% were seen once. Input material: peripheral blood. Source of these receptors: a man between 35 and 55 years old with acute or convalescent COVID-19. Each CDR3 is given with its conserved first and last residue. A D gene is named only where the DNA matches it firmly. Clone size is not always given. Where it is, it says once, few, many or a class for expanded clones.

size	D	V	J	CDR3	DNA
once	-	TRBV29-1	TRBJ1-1	CSVANTEAFF	TGCAGCGTGGCCAACACTGAAGCTTTCTTT
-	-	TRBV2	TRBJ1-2	CASSGEKNPNYGYTF	TGTGCCAGCAGTGGGGAGAAGAATCCTAACTATGGCTACACCTTC
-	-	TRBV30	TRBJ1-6	CAWSVGGAVYSPLHF	TGTGCCTGGAGTGTGGGGGGGGCAGTATATTCACCCCTCCACTTT
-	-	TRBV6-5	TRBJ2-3	CASSSDRPFGTDTQYF	TGTGCCAGCAGTTCTGACAGGCCCTTTGGTACAGATACGCAGTATTTT
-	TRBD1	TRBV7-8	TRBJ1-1	CASSLAQGAGTEAFF	TGTGCCAGCAGCTTAGCGCAGGGGGCGGGCACTGAAGCTTTCTTT
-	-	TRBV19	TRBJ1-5	CASNYGTRSNQPQHF	TGTGCCAGTAATTATGGAACTAGAAGCAATCAGCCCCAGCATTTT
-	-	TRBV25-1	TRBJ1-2	CASSEYRRGYTF	TGTGCCAGCAGTGAATATAGGCGGGGCTACACCTTC
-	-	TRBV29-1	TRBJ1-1	CSAQTVLGTEAFF	TGCAGCGCTCAGACAGTCCTAGGCACTGAAGCTTTCTTT
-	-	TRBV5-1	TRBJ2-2	CASSSTMTGRSTGELFF	TGCGCCAGCAGCTCCACCATGACAGGGAGGAGCACCGGGGAGCTGTTTTTT
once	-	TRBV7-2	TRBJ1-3	CASSLGAPGDGNTIYF	TGTGCCAGCAGCCTAGGGGCCCCGGGGGATGGAAACACCATATATTTT
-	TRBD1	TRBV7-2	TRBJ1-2	CASSPGTGGAYGYTF	TGTGCCAGCAGCCCCGGGACAGGGGGCGCTTATGGCTACACCTTC
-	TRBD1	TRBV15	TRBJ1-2	CATSRPGQASRFGYTF	TGTGCCACCAGCAGACCGGGACAGGCCTCGCGGTTTGGCTACACCTTC
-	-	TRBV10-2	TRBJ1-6	CASSDELFTTLHF	TGCGCCAGCAGTGACGAATTATTCACAACCCTCCACTTT
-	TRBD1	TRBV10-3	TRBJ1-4	CAISESTGTGSGNEKLFF	TGTGCCATCAGTGAGTCGACGGGGACAGGGTCGGGGAATGAAAAACTGTTTTTT
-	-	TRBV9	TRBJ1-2	CASSVSQAAYGYTF	TGTGCCAGCAGCGTAAGTCAGGCCGCCTATGGCTACACCTTC
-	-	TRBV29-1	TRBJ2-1	CSVRGLANNEQFF	TGCAGCGTTAGGGGGCTAGCGAACAATGAGCAGTTCTTC
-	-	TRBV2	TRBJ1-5	CASSEYPGFQPQHF	TGTGCCAGCAGTGAGTACCCGGGTTTTCAGCCCCAGCATTTT
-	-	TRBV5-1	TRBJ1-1	CASSLASAGANTEAFF	TGCGCCAGCAGCTTGGCCTCGGCAGGGGCCAACACTGAAGCTTTCTTT
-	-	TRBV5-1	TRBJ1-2	CASSAGDGYTF	TGCGCCAGCAGCGCAGGGGATGGCTACACCTTC
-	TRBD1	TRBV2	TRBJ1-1	CASSSGGASEAFF	TGTGCCAGCAGTTCAGGGGGCGCGTCTGAAGCTTTCTTT
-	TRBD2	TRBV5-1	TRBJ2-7	CASSSAGRTPYEQYF	TGCGCCAGCAGCTCCGCCGGGAGGACCCCCTACGAGCAGTACTTC
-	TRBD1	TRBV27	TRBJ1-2	CASSTIPLGTGNYGYTF	TGTGCCAGCAGCACGATCCCCCTCGGGACAGGGAACTATGGCTACACCTTC
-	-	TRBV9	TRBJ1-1	CASSSPAGGPRTEAFF	TGTGCCAGCAGCTCCCCGGCGGGGGGACCTAGGACTGAAGCTTTCTTT
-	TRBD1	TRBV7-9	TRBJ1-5	CASSGSGQGDQPQHF	TGTGCCAGCAGCGGGTCGGGACAGGGAGACCAGCCCCAGCATTTT
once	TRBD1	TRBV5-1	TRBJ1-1	CASSPSTGWDTEAFF	TGCGCCAGCAGCCCGTCGACAGGGTGGGACACTGAAGCTTTCTTT
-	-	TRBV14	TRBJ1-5	CASSERGGNQPQHF	TGTGCCAGCTCCGAGAGAGGTGGCAATCAGCCCCAGCATTTT
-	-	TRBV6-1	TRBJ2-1	CASSERGGYYNEQFF	TGTGCCAGCAGTGAAAGGGGGGGCTACTACAATGAGCAGTTCTTC
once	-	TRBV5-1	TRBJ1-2	CASSLSRTQATIYGYTF	TGCGCCAGCAGCTTGAGCAGGACTCAAGCTACTATCTATGGCTACACCTTC
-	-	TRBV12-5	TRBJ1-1	CASDSRGGNTEAFF	TGTGCTAGTGATTCGCGAGGAGGGAACACTGAAGCTTTCTTT
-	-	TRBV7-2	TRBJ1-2	CASSLRSFGGYTF	TGTGCCAGCAGCTTACGGAGCTTCGGGGGCTACACCTTC
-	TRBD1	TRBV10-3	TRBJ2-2	CAISGITTGAGGELFF	TGTGCCATCAGTGGGATCACAACAGGGGCGGGCGGGGAGCTGTTTTTT
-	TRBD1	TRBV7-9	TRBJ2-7	CASSSRFGDRGYEQYF	TGTGCCAGCAGCTCCCGGTTTGGGGACAGGGGCTACGAGCAGTACTTC
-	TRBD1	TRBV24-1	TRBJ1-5	CATGETGSHQPQHF	TGTGCCACCGGGGAGACAGGGTCCCATCAGCCCCAGCATTTT
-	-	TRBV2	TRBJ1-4	CASSSWEAADPVNEKLFF	TGTGCCAGCAGTTCCTGGGAGGCCGCAGACCCCGTAAATGAAAAACTGTTTTTT
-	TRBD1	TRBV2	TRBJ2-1	CASMSQGANNEQFF	TGTGCCAGCATGTCACAGGGGGCTAACAATGAGCAGTTCTTC
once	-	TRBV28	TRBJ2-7	CASSSQGNGLYEQYF	TGTGCCAGCAGTTCCCAGGGGAACGGGCTTTACGAGCAGTACTTC
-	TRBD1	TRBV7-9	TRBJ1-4	CASSFFTGGVEKLFF	TGTGCCAGCAGCTTTTTCACAGGGGGTGTTGAAAAACTGTTTTTT
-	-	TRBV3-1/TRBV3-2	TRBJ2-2	CASSQIDRSNTGELFF	TGTGCCAGCAGCCAGATAGACAGGAGCAACACCGGGGAGCTGTTTTTT
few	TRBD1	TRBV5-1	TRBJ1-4	CASSLDRGNEKLFF	TGCGCCAGCAGCTTGGACAGGGGGAATGAAAAACTGTTTTTT
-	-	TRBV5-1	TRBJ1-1	CASYSRGLGHTEAFF	TGCGCCAGTTATTCCAGGGGCCTGGGGCACACTGAAGCTTTCTTT